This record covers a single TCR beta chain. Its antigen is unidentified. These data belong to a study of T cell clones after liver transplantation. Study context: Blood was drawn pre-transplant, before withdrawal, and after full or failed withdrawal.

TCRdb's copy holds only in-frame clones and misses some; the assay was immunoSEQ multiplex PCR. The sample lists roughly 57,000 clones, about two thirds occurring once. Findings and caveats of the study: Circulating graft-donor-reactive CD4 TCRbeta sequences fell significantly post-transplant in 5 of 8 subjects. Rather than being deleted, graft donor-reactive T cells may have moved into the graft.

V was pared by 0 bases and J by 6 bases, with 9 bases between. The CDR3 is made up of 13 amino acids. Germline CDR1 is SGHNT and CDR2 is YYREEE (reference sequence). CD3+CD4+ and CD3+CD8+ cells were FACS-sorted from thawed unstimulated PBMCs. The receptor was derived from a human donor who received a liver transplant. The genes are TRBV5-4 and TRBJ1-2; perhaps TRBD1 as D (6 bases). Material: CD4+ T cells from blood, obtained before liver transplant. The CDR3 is CASSLVNRDGYTF. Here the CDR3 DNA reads TGTGCCAGCAGCTTGGTTAACAGGGATGGCTACACCTTC. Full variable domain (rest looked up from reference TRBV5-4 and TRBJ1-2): ETGVTQSPTHLIKTRGQQVTLRCSSQSGHNTVSWYQQALGQGPQFIFQYYREEENGRGNFPPRFSGLQFPNYSSELNVNALELDDSALYLCASSLVNRDGYTFGSGTRLTVV.